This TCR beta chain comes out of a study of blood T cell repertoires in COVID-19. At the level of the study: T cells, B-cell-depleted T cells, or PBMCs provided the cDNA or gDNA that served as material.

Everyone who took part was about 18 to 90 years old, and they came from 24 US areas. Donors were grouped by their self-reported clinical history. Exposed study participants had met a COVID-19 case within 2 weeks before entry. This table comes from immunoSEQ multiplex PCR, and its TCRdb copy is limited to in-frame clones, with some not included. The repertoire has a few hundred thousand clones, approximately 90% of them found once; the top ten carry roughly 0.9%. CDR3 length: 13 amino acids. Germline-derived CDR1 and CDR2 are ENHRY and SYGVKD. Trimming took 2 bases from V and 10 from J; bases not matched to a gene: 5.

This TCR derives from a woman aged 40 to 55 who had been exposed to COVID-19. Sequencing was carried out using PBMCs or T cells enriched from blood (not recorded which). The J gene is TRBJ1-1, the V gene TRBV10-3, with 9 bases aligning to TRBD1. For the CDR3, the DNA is TGTGCCATCAGTGAGGGACAGGGGTTACGAGCTTTCTTT. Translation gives CAISEGQGLRAFF.